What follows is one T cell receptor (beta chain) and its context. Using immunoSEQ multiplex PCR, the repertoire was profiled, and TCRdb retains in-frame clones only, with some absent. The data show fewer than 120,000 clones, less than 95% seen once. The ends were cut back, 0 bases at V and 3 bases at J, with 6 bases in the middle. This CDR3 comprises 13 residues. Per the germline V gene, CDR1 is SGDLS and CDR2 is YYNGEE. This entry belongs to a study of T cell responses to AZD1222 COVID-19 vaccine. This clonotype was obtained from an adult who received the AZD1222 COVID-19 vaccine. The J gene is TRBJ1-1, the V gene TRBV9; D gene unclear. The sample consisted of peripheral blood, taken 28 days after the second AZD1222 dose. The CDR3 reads CASSVGVYTEAFF. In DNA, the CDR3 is TGTGCCAGCAGCGTAGGGGTTTACACTGAAGCTTTCTTT.